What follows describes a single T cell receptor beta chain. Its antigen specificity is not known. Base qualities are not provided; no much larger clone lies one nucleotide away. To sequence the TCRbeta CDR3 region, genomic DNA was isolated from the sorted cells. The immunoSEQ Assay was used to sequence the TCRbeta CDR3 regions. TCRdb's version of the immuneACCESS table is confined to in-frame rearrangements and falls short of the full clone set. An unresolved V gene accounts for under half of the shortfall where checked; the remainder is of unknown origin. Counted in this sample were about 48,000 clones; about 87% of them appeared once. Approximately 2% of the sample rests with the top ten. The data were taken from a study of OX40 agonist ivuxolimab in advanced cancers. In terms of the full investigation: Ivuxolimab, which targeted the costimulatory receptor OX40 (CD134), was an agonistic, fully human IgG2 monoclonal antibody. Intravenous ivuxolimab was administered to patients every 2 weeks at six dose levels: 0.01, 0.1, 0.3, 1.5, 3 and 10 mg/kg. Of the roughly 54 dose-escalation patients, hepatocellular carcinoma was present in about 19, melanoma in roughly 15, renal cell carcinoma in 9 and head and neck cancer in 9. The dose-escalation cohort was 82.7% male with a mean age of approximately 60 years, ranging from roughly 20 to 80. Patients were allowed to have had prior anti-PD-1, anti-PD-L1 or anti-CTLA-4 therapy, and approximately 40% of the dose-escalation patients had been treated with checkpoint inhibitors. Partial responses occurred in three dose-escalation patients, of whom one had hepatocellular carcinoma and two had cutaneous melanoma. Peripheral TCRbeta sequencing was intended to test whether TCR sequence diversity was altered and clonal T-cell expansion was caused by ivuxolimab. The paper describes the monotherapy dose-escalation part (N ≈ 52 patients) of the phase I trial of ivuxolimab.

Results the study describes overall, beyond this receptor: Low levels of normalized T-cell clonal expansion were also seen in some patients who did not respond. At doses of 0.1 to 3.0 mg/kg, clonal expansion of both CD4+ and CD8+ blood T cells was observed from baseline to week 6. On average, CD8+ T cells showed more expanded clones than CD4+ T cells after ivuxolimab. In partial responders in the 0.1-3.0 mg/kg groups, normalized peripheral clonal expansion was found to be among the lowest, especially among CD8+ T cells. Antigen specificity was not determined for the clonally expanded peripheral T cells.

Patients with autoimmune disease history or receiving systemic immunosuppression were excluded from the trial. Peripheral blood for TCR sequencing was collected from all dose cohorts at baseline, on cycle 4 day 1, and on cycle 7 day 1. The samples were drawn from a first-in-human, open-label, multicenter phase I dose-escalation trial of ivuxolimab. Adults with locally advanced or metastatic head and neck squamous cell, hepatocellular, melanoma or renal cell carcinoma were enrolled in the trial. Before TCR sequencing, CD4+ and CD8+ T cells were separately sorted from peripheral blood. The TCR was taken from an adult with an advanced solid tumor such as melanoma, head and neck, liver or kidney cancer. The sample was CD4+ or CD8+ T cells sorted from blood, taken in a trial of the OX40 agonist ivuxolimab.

The CDR3 protein sequence reads: CASSRRLRGTTYEQYF. The nucleotide sequence reads as follows: TGTGCCAGCAGTCGTAGGCTTCGGGGGACTACCTACGAGCAGTACTTC. The sequence links TRBV27 to TRBJ2-7, and TRBD2 matches 7 of the central bases. Compared with germline, V lacks 5 bases and J lacks 2 bases; bases without a gene match: 12. Its CDR3 holds 16 amino acids, cysteine through phenylalanine. Only the CDR3 portion is preserved as DNA: 48 bases, with reading frame beginning at the first base. Sequences MNHEY (CDR1) and SMNVEV (CDR2) are obtained from the germline V gene (reference sequence).